This T cell receptor (beta chain) derives from a study of CD8 T cells in Susac syndrome. Treatment-naive patients with stable or active relapsing-remitting disease were the multiple sclerosis controls. FACS enriched CD8+ TEMRA cells, while bulk CD8+ and CD4+ were negatively isolated. Random hexamers primed reverse transcription of 0.5 to 1 ug RNA. One entry per CDR3 protein results from TCRdb running MiXCR on the immunoSEQ multiplex PCR reads. The profile shows about 300,000 distinct CDR3 sequences, around 91% of them singletons. This CDR3 has 12 amino acids. With 7 bases removed from V and 2 bases from J, the gap between germline ends came to 5 bases. Germline CDR1 is KGHSH and CDR2 is LQKENI.

This clonotype originated in a human donor with multiple sclerosis. Material for sequencing was CD8+ T cells from PBMCs. The J gene is TRBJ2-2, the V gene TRBV18, with D uncertain. In nucleotides, the CDR3 is TGTGCCAGCTGTGACAACACCGGGGAGCTGTTTTTT. Translated, it gives CASCDNTGELFF.